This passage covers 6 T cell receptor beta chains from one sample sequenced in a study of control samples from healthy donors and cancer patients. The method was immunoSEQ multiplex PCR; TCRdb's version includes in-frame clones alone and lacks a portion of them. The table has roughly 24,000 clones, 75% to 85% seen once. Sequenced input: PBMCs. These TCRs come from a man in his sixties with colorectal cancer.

CDR3 DNA: TGCGCCAGCAGCCAAAACACAGGGGGTGGAGAGACCCAGTACTTC. Amino acids: CASSQNTGGGETQYF. The V and J genes are TRBV5-1 and TRBJ2-5, with 8 nucleotides matching TRBD1. V dropped 4 bases and J dropped 4; count of bases not matched to a gene: 9. Germline lookup yields CDR1 SGHRS and CDR2 YFSETQ. There are 15 residues in the CDR3.

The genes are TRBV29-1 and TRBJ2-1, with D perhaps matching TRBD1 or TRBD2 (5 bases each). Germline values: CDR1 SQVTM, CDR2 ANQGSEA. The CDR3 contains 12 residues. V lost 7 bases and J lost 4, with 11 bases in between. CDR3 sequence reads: CSGTEGYNEQFF. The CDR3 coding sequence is TGCAGCGGCACTGAGGGGTACAATGAGCAGTTCTTC.

DNA of the CDR3: TGTGCCAGCAGCCCCCGACAGATGATTGAAGCTTTCTTT. Protein sequence: CASSPRQMIEAFF. The chain couples TRBV12-3 or TRBV12-4 to TRBJ1-1, with a possible D match to TRBD1 (5 bases). This CDR3 is 13 amino acids long. V dropped 6 bases and J dropped 7 bases, with 15 bases sitting between them.

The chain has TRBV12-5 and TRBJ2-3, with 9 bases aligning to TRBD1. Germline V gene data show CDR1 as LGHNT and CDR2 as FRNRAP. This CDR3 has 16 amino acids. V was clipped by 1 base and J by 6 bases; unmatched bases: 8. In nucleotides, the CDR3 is TGTGCTAGTGGTTTGGCCCCCGGGACAGGGTCGGATACGCAGTATTTT. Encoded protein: CASGLAPGTGSDTQYF.

The CDR3 region has the DNA TGTGCCAGCAGCTTGCCCGGGGCTGGAAACACCATATATTTT. This codes for CASSLPGAGNTIYF. This chain joins TRBV5-6 and TRBJ1-3; D gene unclear. The V and J ends lost 1 base and 2 bases respectively, with 7 bases between them. CDR3 length: 14 amino acids. Germline-derived CDR1 and CDR2 are SGHDT and YYEEEE. The full variable domain, in which reference TRBV5-6 and TRBJ1-3 provide the parts outside the CDR3, is DAGVTQSPTHLIKTRGQQVTLRCSPKSGHDTVSWYQQALGQGPQFIFQYYEEEERQRGNFPDRFSGHQFPNYSSELNVNALLLGDSALYLCASSLPGAGNTIYFGEGSWLTVV.

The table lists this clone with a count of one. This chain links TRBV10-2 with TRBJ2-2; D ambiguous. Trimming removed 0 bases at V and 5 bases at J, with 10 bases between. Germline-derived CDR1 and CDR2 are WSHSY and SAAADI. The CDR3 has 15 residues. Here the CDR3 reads CASSESLPGTGELFF. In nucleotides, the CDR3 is TGCGCCAGCAGTGAGTCCCTACCCGGTACCGGGGAGCTGTTTTTT.